The clone carrying this TCR beta chain was found a few times. Study processing details: Estimates of nucleated cell counts were drawn from the amplification of reference gene primers. Sequencing used immunoSEQ multiplex PCR; TCRdb keeps in-frame clones, though not all of them. The DNA was the basis for D and trimming; V, J and clone size are from that table. Counted here are about 220,000 clones, 82% occurring once; the ten biggest clones make up 5.2%. Patients of the Seattle cohort, enrolled during active infection, were followed longitudinally. These data come from a study of blood T cell repertoires in COVID-19. About the research overall: Nucleic acid was either cDNA or gDNA, and it came from T cells, B-cell-depleted T cells, or PBMCs.

The sequence was collected from a woman aged 65 to 85 with COVID-19, enrolled during active disease. Sequencing used peripheral blood.

CDR3 nucleotides: TGTGCCAGCAGCCCGAGGACAGGGCCGGGGGGTTCACCCCTCCACTTT. This gives the protein CASSPRTGPGGSPLHF. The V call is TRBV3-1 (or the pseudogene TRBV3-2), the J call TRBJ1-6; 8 positions match TRBD1. Germline CDR1 and CDR2: LGHDT and YNNKEL (reference sequence). The CDR3 is 16 residues long. The junction had 11 bases not matched to a gene; V was cut back by 4 bases and J by 9 bases.